These T cell receptor beta chains were read from a single sample in a study of OX40 agonist ivuxolimab in advanced cancers. TCRdb keeps only in-frame clones here, not all; method: immunoSEQ multiplex PCR. The table shows around 64,000 clones, with 75% to 90% occurring only once. Sequences were derived from CD4+ or CD8+ T cells sorted from blood, sampled in a trial of the OX40 agonist ivuxolimab. Receptor source: an adult with an advanced solid tumor such as melanoma, head and neck, liver or kidney cancer. Both conserved end residues are part of each CDR3. Fields, in order: J gene, V gene, CDR3 protein.

J gene: TRBJ2-2; V gene: TRBV5-1; CDR3 protein: CASSDEQGLNTGELFF
J gene: TRBJ2-1; V gene: TRBV6-1; CDR3 protein: CASSGGLARNEQFF
J gene: TRBJ2-1; V gene: TRBV21-1; CDR3 protein: CASSKTPKGGNEQFF
J gene: TRBJ2-1; V gene: TRBV11-3; CDR3 protein: CASSFLSHNEQFF
J gene: TRBJ2-5; V gene: TRBV5-6; CDR3 protein: CASSWATVRGGAGETQYF
J gene: TRBJ1-2; V gene: TRBV19; CDR3 protein: CASSPRSYGYTF
J gene: TRBJ2-1; V gene: TRBV11-3; CDR3 protein: CASRATHSSYNEQFF
J gene: TRBJ2-7; V gene: TRBV4-3; CDR3 protein: CASSQGPWGTYEQYF
J gene: TRBJ2-5; V gene: TRBV6-5; CDR3 protein: CASTPDREGETQYF
J gene: TRBJ2-6; V gene: TRBV5-1; CDR3 protein: CASSPAPRAGANVLTF
J gene: TRBJ2-2; V gene: TRBV7-9; CDR3 protein: CASSSGRGRPGELFF
J gene: TRBJ2-7; V gene: TRBV27; CDR3 protein: CASSPNSGRNEQYF
J gene: TRBJ1-2; V gene: TRBV28; CDR3 protein: CASSPSDREMRGYTF
J gene: TRBJ2-1; V gene: TRBV7-2; CDR3 protein: CASSLEQTGGYNEQFF
J gene: TRBJ2-7; V gene: TRBV6-1; CDR3 protein: CASSERDTKQYF
J gene: TRBJ2-2; V gene: TRBV7-9; CDR3 protein: CASSLARELFF
J gene: TRBJ1-4; V gene: TRBV27; CDR3 protein: CASSLLGTGNEKLFF
J gene: TRBJ2-7; V gene: TRBV6-5; CDR3 protein: CASTLFGSGSYEQYF
J gene: TRBJ1-5; V gene: TRBV9; CDR3 protein: CASSEGQRNQPQHF
J gene: TRBJ1-5; V gene: TRBV30; CDR3 protein: CAWSAQGQPQHF
J gene: TRBJ2-1; V gene: TRBV19; CDR3 protein: CASRPAGGTHNEQFF
J gene: TRBJ2-7; V gene: TRBV4-3; CDR3 protein: CASSPGGYEQYF
J gene: TRBJ2-5; V gene: TRBV25-1; CDR3 protein: CASSRRGNLAETQYF
J gene: .; V gene: TRBV7-2; CDR3 protein: CASSKTSGSYEQYF
J gene: TRBJ1-3; V gene: TRBV2; CDR3 protein: CASSDGRRSGNTIYF
J gene: TRBJ1-2; V gene: TRBV5-1; CDR3 protein: CASSIGQVYGYTF
J gene: TRBJ2-1; V gene: TRBV19; CDR3 protein: CASSIGLAGFASGEQFF
J gene: TRBJ2-3; V gene: TRBV10-3; CDR3 protein: CAISERGTDTQYF
J gene: TRBJ2-3; V gene: TRBV4-3; CDR3 protein: CASSQEGTATDTQYF
J gene: TRBJ1-1; V gene: TRBV18; CDR3 protein: CASSTREGGAYTEAFF
J gene: TRBJ2-4; V gene: TRBV5-5; CDR3 protein: CASSLEGNIQYF
J gene: TRBJ1-5; V gene: TRBV29-1; CDR3 protein: CSVVSGTGVDQPQHF
J gene: TRBJ1-2; V gene: TRBV20-1; CDR3 protein: CSAREGWGYTF
J gene: TRBJ2-2; V gene: TRBV19; CDR3 protein: CASSIGLAGATGELFF
J gene: TRBJ1-4; V gene: TRBV2; CDR3 protein: CATGDRPNEKLFF
J gene: TRBJ2-5; V gene: TRBV19; CDR3 protein: CASSIMRGGQETQYF
J gene: TRBJ2-1; V gene: TRBV6-4; CDR3 protein: CASSDRRGGRNEQFF
J gene: TRBJ1-1; V gene: TRBV7-2; CDR3 protein: CASSLARLGTANTEAFF
J gene: TRBJ1-4; V gene: TRBV30; CDR3 protein: CAWMQRGEKLFF
J gene: TRBJ1-1; V gene: TRBV6-5; CDR3 protein: CASSSRGREGMGAFF
J gene: TRBJ2-1; V gene: TRBV19; CDR3 protein: CASSPPHGAGVYNEQFF
J gene: TRBJ1-5; V gene: TRBV19; CDR3 protein: CASSRRGEGGSQPQHF
J gene: TRBJ1-2; V gene: TRBV6-5; CDR3 protein: CASSSGTRGYTF
J gene: TRBJ1-3; V gene: TRBV30; CDR3 protein: CAWSGQGLLSGNTIYF
J gene: TRBJ2-3; V gene: TRBV6-5; CDR3 protein: CASSYGLNSLDTQYF
J gene: TRBJ2-1; V gene: TRBV19; CDR3 protein: CASSIVGGTVPNEQFF
J gene: TRBJ2-7; V gene: TRBV4-1; CDR3 protein: CASSPPGPYEQYF
J gene: TRBJ1-3; V gene: TRBV11-3; CDR3 protein: CASSPGTRGNTIYF